This T cell receptor (beta chain) was recovered during a study of blood T cells in healthy people across ages. Notes on the study in general: As naive T cell percentage varied, TCR beta diversity correlated strongly with it. Measured against age, TCR beta diversity per million T cells decreased in a roughly linear manner.

Then a second PCR, running roughly 6 to 12 cycles, was carried out with a sample-barcoded 5' primer and a J-beta primer mix. Each cDNA molecule was tagged by a template-switch adaptor that had 12 random nucleotides. MiXCR, run by TCRdb on the 5' RACE reads, gives a single entry per CDR3 protein. The data show roughly 720,000 distinct CDR3 sequences, with 40% to 65% seen just once and approximately 40% held by the top ten. Germline CDR1 is SGHTA and CDR2 is FQGTGA. This CDR3 contains 13 residues. The V gene lost 5 bases and the J gene lost 5 bases, with 12 bases spanning the gap. As for this clonotype: Its matching antigen is unknown.

Sequencing was done on a sample of blood. This clonotype was sampled from a man aged 80 or over in good health. This chain connects TRBV7-3 to TRBJ1-1; D call uncertain. As DNA, the CDR3 is TGTGCCAGCAGCCCAGGAACGGGAACTGAAGCTTTCTTT. Translation gives CASSPGTGTEAFF.